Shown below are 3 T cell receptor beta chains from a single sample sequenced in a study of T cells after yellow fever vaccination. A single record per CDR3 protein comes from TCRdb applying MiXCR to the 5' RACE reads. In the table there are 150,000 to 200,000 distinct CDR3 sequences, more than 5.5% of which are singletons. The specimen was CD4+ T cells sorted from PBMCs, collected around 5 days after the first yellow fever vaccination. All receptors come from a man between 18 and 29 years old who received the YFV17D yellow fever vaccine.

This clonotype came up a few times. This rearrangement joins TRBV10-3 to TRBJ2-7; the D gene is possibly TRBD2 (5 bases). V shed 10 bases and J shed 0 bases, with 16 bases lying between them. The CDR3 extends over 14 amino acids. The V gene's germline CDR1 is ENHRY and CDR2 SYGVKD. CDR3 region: CATREQFPSYEQYF. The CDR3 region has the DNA TGTGCCACCCGGGAACAGTTCCCCTCCTACGAGCAGTACTTC.

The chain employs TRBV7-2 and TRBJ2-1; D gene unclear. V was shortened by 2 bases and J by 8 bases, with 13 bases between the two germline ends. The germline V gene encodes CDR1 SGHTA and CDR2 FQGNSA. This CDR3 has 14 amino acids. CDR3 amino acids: CASSLRVYGDEQFF. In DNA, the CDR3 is TGTGCCAGCAGCTTAAGAGTTTACGGCGATGAGCAGTTCTTC.

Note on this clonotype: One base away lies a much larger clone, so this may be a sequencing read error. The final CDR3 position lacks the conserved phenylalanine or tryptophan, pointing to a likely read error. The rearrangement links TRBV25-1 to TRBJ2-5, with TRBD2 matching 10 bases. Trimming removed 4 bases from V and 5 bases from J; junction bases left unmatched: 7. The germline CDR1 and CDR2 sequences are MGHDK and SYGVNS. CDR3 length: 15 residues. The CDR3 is CASSAGSGGLETQYI. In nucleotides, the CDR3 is TGTGCCAGCAGTGCAGGTAGCGGGGGGCTGGAGACCCAGTACATC.